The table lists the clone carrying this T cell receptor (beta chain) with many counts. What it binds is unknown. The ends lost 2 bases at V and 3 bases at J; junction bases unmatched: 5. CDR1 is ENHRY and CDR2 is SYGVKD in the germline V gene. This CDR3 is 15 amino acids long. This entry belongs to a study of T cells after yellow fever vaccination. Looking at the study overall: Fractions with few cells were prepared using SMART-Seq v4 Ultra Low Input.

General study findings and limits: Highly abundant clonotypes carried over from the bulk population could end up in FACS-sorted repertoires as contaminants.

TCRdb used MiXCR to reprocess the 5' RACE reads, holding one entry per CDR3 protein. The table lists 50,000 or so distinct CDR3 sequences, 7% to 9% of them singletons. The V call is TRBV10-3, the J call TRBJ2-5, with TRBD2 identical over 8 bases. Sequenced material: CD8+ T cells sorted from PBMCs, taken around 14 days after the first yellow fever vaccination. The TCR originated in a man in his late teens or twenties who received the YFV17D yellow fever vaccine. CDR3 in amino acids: CAISEGVAGKETQYF. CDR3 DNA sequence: TGTGCCATCAGTGAGGGAGTAGCGGGGAAAGAGACCCAGTACTTC.